This T cell receptor beta chain was identified during a study of CD8 T cells in ankylosing spondylitis (dated by TCRdb to 2015 to 2018). In the study overall: To find TCR variants linked to disease, the study profiled T cell receptor beta repertoires in ankylosing spondylitis patients and healthy donors. The whole study cohort included 108 healthy donors and around 25 ankylosing spondylitis patients. Peripheral blood was sampled, and synovial fluid was additionally collected from ankylosing spondylitis patients. What the work shows at the level of the full study, not this receptor alone: The disease-linked clones were reported as significantly enriched in matched synovial fluid samples from ankylosing spondylitis patients. Some of the motif variants had been reported before in the synovial fluid and blood of reactive arthritis patients, a finding that suggests common disease-initiation mechanisms. Blood from ankylosing spondylitis patients appeared to be characterized by a TCR beta motif made up of about 8 highly homologous amino acid variants. In peripheral blood, the disease-linked clones were found at relatively low frequencies and had a CD8+ phenotype.

Comments on this clonotype: Its antigen is unknown. Within one base of it there is no much larger clone, and no base qualities were kept.

Per the germline V gene, MNHEY is the CDR1 and SVGAGI is the CDR2. Trimming removed 2 bases from V and 7 bases from J, leaving 14 bases between the germline ends. The CDR3, from cysteine to phenylalanine, totals 14 residues. Kept here is only the CDR3 DNA, which spans 42 bases and is read in frame from base 1. Instrument used: Illumina HiSeq 2500. TCR beta libraries were prepared by quantitative 5'-RACE with molecular barcodes. Per the authors' processing: Disease-linked TCR variants were identified with a new computational method built on a probabilistic model of VDJ rearrangement. TCRdb itself trimmed the public reads at Q25 with fastp, ran MiXCR and retained productive beta chains. Records with the same CDR3 protein are collapsed into one entry carrying the most frequent genes and DNA. These V and J calls rely on TCRdb rather than the paper's analysis. The sample records 210,000 or so distinct CDR3 sequences, roughly 25% of which are singletons. The top ten clones comprise about 6.2% of the sample.

The chain is made from TRBV6-5 and TRBJ2-5, with TRBD2 as a weak D call on 7 bases. The receptor was derived from a male donor with ankylosing spondylitis or in good health (not recorded which). Sequences were obtained from blood, either unsorted or a sorted T cell fraction (not recorded which). The nucleotides are TGTGCCAGCAGTTACCTGGGAGGGGGGGCGACCCAGTACTTC. Its amino acids are CASSYLGGGATQYF.